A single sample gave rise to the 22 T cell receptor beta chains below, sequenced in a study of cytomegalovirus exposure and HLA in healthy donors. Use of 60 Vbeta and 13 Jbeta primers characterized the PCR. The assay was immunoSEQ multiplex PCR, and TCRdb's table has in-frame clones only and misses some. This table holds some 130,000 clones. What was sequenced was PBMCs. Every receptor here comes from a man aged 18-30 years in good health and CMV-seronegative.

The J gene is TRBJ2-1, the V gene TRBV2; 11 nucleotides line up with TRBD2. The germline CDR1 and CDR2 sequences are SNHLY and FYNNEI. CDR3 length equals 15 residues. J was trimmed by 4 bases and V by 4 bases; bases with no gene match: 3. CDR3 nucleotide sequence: TGTGCCAGCAGTGTGGGACTAGCGGTATACAATGAGCAGTTCTTC. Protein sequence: CASSVGLAVYNEQFF.

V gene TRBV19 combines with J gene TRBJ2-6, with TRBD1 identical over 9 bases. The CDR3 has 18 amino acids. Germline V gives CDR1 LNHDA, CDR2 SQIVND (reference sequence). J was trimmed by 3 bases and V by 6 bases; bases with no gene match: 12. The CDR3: CASRTKQGARGGANVLTF. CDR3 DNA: TGTGCCAGTAGAACGAAACAGGGGGCGCGGGGTGGGGCCAACGTCCTGACTTTC.

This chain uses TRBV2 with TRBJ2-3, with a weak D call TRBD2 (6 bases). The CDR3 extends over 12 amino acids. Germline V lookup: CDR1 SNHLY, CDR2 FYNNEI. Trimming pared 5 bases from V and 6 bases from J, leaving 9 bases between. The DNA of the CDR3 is TGTGCCAGCAGTCCCCGGGGGGATACGCAGTATTTT. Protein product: CASSPRGDTQYF. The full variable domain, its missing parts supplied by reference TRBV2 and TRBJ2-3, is EPEVTQTPSHQVTQMGQEVILRCVPISNHLYFYWYRQILGQKVEFLVSFYNNEISEKSEIFDDQFSVERPDGSNFTLKIRSTKLEDSAMYFCASSPRGDTQYFGPGTRLTVL.

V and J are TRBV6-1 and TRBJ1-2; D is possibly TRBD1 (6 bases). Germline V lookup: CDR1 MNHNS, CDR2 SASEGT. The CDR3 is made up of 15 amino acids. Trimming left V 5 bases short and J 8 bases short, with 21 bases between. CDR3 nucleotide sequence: TGTGCCAGCAGTCCCCAAGGGGGGGGGTCGGACGGCTACACCTTC. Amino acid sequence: CASSPQGGGSDGYTF.

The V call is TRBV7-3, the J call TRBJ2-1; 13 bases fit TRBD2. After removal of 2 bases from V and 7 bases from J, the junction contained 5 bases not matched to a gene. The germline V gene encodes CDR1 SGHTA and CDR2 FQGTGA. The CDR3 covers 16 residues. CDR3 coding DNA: TGTGCCAGCAGCTTATTTACTAGCGGGAGGGATAATGAGCAGTTCTTC. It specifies CASSLFTSGRDNEQFF.

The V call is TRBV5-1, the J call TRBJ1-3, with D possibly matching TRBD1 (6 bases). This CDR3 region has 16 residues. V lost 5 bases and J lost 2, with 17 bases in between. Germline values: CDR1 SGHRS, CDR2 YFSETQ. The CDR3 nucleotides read TGCGCCAGCAGATCGACCACAGGGTATACTGGAAACACCATATATTTT. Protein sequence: CASRSTTGYTGNTIYF.

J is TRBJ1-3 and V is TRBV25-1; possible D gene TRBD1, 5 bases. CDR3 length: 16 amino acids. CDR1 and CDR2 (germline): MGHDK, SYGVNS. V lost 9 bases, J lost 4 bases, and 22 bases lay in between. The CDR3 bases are TGTGCCAGTTCTTCTTGGGGGGTAGGGGACGGAAACACCATATATTTT. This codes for CASSSWGVGDGNTIYF.

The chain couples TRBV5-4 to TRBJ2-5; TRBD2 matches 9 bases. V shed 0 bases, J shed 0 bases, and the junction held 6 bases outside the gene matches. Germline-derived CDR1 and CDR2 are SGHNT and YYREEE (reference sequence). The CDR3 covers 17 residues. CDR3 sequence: CASSLDPIAGDQETQYF. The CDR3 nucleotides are TGTGCCAGCAGCTTGGATCCTATAGCGGGGGACCAAGAGACCCAGTACTTC.

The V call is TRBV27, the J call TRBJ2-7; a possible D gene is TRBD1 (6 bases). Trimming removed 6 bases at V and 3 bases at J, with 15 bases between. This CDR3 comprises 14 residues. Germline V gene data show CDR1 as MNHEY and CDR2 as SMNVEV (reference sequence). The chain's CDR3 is CASSARGLNYEQYF. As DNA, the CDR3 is TGTGCCAGCAGCGCAAGGGGGTTAAACTACGAGCAGTACTTC.

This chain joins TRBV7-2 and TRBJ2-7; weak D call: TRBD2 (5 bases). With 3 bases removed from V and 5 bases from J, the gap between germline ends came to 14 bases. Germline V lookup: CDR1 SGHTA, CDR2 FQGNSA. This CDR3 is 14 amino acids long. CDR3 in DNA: TGTGCCAGCAGCTTTGGGAAACTTAGCGACGAGCAGTACTTC. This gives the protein CASSFGKLSDEQYF.

The CDR3 region is CSGAREGTEAFF. As DNA, the CDR3 is TGCAGCGGTGCCAGGGAAGGGACTGAAGCTTTCTTT. The J gene is TRBJ1-1, the V gene TRBV29-1, with D tentatively TRBD1 (5 bases). Trimming shortened V by 7 bases and J by 5 bases, and 14 bases separated the two germline ends. The CDR3 runs to 12 residues. Germline V gives CDR1 SQVTM, CDR2 ANQGSEA.

This CDR3 is CASSVTFF. CDR3 in DNA: TGTGCCAGCAGTGTAACTTTCTTT. This chain joins TRBV27 and TRBJ1-1; D gene uncertain. The V and J ends lost 5 bases and 12 bases respectively, with 4 bases between them. Germline lookup yields CDR1 MNHEY and CDR2 SMNVEV (reference sequence). The CDR3 is 8 residues long.

The CDR3 loop reads CSVGGQGGGETQYF. The CDR3 DNA sequence: TGCAGCGTAGGGGGACAGGGGGGTGGAGAGACCCAGTACTTC. The chain uses TRBV29-1 and TRBJ2-5; 11 bases are a match to TRBD1. Germline V lookup: CDR1 SQVTM, CDR2 ANQGSEA. CDR3 length: 14 residues. The J segment lost 4 bases and the V segment lost 6 bases, leaving 7 bases of the junction unmatched.

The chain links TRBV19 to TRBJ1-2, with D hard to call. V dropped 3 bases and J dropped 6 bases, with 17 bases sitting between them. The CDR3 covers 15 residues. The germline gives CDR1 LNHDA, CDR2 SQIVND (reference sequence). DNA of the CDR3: TGTGCCAGTAGTATTCGGGAGGTGAGAGAGCATGGCTACACCTTC. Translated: CASSIREVREHGYTF.

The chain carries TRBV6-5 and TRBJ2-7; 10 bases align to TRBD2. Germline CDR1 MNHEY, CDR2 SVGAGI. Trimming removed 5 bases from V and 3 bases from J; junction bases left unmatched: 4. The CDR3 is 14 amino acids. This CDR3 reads CASSRAGGGYEQYF. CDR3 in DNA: TGTGCCAGCAGTAGAGCGGGAGGGGGCTACGAGCAGTACTTC.

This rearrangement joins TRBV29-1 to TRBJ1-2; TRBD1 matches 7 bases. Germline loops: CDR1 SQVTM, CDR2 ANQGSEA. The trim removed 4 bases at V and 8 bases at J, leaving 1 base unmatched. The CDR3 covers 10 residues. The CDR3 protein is CSVVQGGYTF. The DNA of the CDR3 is TGCAGCGTTGTACAGGGGGGCTACACCTTC.

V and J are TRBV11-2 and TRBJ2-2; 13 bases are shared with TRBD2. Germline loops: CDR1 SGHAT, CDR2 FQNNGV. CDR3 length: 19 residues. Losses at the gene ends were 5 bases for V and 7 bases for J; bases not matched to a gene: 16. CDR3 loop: CASSVTGTSGAAVVGELFF. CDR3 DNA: TGTGCCAGCAGCGTGACCGGGACTAGCGGGGCGGCGGTTGTCGGGGAGCTGTTTTTT. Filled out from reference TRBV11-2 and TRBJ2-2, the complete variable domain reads EAGVAQSPRYKIIEKRQSVAFWCNPISGHATLYWYQQILGQGPKLLIQFQNNGVVDDSQLPKDRFSAERLKGVDSTLKIQPAKLEDSAVYLCASSVTGTSGAAVVGELFFGEGSRLTVL.

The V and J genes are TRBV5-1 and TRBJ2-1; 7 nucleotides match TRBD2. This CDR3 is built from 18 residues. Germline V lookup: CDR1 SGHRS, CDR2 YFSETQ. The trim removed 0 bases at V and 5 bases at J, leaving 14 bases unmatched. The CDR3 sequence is CASSLVGVGGPYNNEQFF. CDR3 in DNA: TGCGCCAGCAGCTTGGTGGGTGTGGGAGGGCCATATAACAATGAGCAGTTCTTC.

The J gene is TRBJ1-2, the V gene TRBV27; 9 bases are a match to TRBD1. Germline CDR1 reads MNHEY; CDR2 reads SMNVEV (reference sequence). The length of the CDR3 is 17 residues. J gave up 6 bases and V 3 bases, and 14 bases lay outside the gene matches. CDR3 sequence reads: CASSFTPTRTGDDGYTF. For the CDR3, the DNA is TGTGCCAGCAGTTTTACCCCTACTCGGACAGGGGACGATGGCTACACCTTC.

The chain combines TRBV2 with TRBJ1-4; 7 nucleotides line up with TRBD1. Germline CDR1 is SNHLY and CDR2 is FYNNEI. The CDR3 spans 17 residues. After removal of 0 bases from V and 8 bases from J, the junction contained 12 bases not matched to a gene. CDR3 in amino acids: CASSEAHLGTVGEKLFF. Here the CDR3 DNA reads TGTGCCAGCAGTGAAGCGCATTTAGGGACAGTAGGCGAAAAACTGTTTTTT. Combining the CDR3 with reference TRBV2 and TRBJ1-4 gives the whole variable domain EPEVTQTPSHQVTQMGQEVILRCVPISNHLYFYWYRQILGQKVEFLVSFYNNEISEKSEIFDDQFSVERPDGSNFTLKIRSTKLEDSAMYFCASSEAHLGTVGEKLFFGSGTQLSVL.

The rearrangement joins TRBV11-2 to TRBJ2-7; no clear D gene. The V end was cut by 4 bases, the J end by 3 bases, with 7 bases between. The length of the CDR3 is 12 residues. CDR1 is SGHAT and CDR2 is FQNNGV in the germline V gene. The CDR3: CASSSGFYEQYF. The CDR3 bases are TGTGCCAGCAGCTCCGGTTTCTACGAGCAGTACTTC.

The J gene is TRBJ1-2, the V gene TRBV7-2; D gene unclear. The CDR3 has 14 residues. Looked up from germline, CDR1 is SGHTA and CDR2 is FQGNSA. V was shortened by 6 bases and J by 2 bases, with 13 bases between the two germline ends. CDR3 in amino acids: CASRDPTGNYGYTF. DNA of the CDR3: TGTGCCAGCAGGGACCCTACGGGAAACTATGGCTACACCTTC. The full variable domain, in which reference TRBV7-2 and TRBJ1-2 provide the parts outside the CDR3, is GAGVSQSPSNKVTEKGKDVELRCDPISGHTALYWYRQSLGQGLEFLIYFQGNSAPDKSGLPSDRFSAERTGGSVSTLTIQRTQQEDSAVYLCASRDPTGNYGYTFGSGTRLTVV.